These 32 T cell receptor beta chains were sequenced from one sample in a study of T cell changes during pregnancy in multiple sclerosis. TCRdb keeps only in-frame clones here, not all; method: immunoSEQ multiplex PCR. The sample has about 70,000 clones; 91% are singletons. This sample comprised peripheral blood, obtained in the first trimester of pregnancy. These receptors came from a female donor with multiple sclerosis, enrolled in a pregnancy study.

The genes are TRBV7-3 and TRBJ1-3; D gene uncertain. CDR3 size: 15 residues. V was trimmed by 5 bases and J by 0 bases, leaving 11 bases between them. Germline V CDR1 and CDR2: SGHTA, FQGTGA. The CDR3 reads CASSLGSSSGNTIYF. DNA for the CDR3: TGTGCCAGCAGCCTCGGGTCCTCCTCTGGAAACACCATATATTTT.

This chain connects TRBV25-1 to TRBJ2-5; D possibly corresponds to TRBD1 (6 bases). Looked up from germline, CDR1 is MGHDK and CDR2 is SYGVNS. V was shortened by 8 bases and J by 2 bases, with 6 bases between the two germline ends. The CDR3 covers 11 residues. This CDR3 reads CASGQQETQYF. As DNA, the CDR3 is TGTGCCAGCGGACAGCAAGAGACCCAGTACTTC.

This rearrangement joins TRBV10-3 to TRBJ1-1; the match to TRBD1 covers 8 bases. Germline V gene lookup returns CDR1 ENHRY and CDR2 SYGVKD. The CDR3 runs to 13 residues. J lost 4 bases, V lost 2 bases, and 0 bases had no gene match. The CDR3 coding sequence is TGTGCCATCAGTGAGGGACAGGGCACTGAAGCTTTCTTT. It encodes CAISEGQGTEAFF.

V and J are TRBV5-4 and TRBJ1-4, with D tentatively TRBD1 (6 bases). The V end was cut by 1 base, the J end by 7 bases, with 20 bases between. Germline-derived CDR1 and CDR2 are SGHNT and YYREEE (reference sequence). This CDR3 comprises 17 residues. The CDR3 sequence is CASSLSREGGPLEKLFF. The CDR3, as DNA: TGTGCCAGCAGCTTGAGCCGGGAGGGGGGCCCTCTTGAAAAACTGTTTTTT. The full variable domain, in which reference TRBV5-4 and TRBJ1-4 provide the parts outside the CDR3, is ETGVTQSPTHLIKTRGQQVTLRCSSQSGHNTVSWYQQALGQGPQFIFQYYREEENGRGNFPPRFSGLQFPNYSSELNVNALELDDSALYLCASSLSREGGPLEKLFFGSGTQLSVL.

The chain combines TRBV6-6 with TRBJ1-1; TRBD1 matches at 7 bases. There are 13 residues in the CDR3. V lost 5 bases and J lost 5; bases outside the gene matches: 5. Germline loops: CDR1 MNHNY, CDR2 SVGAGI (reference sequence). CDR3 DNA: TGTGCCAGCAGTGCTACGACAGGGACTGAAGCTTTCTTT. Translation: CASSATTGTEAFF.

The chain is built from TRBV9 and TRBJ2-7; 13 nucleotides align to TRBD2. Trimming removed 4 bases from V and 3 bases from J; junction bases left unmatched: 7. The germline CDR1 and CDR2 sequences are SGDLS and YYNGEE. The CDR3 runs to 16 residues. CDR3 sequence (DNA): TGTGCCAGCAGCTTGGGACTAGCGGGATCCAACTACGAGCAGTACTTC. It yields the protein CASSLGLAGSNYEQYF.

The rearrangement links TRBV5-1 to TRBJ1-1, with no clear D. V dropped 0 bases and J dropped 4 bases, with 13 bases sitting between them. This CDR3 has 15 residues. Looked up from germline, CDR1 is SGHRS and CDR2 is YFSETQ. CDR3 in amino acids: CASSLGVWEGTEAFF. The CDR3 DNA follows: TGCGCCAGCAGCTTGGGTGTGTGGGAGGGCACTGAAGCTTTCTTT.

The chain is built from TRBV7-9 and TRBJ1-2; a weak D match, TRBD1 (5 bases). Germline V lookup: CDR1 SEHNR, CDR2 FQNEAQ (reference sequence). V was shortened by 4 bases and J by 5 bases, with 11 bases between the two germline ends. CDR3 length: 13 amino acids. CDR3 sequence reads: CASSWGRRYGYTF. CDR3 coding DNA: TGTGCCAGCAGCTGGGGCAGAAGATATGGCTACACCTTC.

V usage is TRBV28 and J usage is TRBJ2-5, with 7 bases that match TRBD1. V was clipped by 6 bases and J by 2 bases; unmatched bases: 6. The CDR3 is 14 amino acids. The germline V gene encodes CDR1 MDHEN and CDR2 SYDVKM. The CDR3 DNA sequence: TGTGCCAGCAGCCGAGACAGGGTTCAAGAGACCCAGTACTTC. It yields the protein CASSRDRVQETQYF. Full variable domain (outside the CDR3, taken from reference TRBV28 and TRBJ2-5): DVKVTQSSRYLVKRTGEKVFLECVQDMDHENMFWYRQDPGLGLRLIYFSYDVKMKEKGDIPEGYSVSREKKERFSLILESASTNQTSMYLCASSRDRVQETQYFGPGTRLLVL.

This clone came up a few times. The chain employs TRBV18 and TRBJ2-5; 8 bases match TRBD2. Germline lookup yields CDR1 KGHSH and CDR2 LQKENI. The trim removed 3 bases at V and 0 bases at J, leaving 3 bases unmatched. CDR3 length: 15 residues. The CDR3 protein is CASSPGGGNQETQYF. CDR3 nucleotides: TGTGCCAGCTCACCGGGCGGGGGGAACCAAGAGACCCAGTACTTC. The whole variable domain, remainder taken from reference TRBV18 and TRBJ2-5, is NAGVMQNPRHLVRRRGQEARLRCSPMKGHSHVYWYRQLPEEGLKFMVYLQKENIIDESGMPKERFSAEFPKEGPSILRIQQVVRGDSAAYFCASSPGGGNQETQYFGPGTRLLVL.

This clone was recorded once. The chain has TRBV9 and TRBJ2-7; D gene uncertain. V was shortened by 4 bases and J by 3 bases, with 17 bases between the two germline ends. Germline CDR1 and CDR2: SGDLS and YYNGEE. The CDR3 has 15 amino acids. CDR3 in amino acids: CASSPQARQYYEQYF. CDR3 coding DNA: TGTGCCAGCAGCCCCCAGGCCCGGCAATACTACGAGCAGTACTTC.

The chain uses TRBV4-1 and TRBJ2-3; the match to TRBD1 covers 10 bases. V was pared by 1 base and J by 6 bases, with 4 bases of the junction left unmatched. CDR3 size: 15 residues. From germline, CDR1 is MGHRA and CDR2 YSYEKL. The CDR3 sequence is CASSQGTGGLDTQYF. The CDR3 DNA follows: TGCGCCAGCAGCCAAGGGACAGGGGGATTGGATACGCAGTATTTT.

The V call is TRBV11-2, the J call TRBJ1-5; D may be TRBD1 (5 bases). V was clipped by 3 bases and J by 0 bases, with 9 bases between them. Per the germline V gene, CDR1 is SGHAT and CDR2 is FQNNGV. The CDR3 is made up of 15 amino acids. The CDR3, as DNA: TGTGCCAGCAGCTTGGCGGGGGATAGCAATCAGCCCCAGCATTTT. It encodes CASSLAGDSNQPQHF.

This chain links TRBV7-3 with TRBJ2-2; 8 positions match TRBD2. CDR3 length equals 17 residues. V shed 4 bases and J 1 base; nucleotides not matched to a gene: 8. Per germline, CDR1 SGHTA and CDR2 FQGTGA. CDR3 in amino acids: CASSSLTGGVNTGELFF. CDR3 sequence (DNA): TGTGCCAGCAGCTCACTGACCGGGGGGGTGAACACCGGGGAGCTGTTTTTT.

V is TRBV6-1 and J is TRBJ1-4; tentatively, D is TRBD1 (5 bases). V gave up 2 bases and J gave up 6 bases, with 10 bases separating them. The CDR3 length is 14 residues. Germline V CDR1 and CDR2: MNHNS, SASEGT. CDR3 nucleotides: TGTGCCAGCAGTGAAACGCAGGGATATGAAAAACTGTTTTTT. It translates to CASSETQGYEKLFF.

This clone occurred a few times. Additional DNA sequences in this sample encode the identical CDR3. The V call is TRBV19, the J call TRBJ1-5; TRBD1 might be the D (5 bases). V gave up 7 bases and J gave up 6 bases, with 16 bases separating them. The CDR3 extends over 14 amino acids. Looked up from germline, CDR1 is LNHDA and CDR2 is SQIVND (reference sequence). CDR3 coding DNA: TGTGCCAGTAATGGGGGGGAATGGGGTCAGCCCCAGCATTTT. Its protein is CASNGGEWGQPQHF.

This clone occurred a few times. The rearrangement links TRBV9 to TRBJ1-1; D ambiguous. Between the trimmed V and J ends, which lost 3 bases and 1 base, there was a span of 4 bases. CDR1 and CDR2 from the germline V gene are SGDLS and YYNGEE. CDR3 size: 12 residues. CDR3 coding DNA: TGTGCCAGCAGCGCAGGGAACACTGAAGCTTTCTTT. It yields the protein CASSAGNTEAFF.

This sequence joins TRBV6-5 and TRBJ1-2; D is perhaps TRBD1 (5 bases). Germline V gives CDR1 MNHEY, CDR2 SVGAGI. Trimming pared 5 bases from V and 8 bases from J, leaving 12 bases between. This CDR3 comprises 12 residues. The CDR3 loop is CASSPQGNGYTF. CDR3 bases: TGTGCCAGCAGTCCCCAGGGTAACGGCTACACCTTC.

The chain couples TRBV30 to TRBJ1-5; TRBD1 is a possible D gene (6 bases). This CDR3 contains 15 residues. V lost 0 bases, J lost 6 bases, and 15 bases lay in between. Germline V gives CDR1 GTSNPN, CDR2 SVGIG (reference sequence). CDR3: CAWSVARGAGQPQHF. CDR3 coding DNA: TGTGCCTGGAGTGTTGCTCGGGGGGCCGGTCAGCCCCAGCATTTT.

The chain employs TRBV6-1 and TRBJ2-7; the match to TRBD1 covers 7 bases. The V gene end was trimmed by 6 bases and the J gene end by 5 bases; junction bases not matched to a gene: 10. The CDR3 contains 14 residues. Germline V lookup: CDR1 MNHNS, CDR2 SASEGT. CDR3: CASSLGQLQNEQYF. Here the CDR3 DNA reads TGTGCCAGCAGCCTGGGACAGTTGCAGAACGAGCAGTACTTC.

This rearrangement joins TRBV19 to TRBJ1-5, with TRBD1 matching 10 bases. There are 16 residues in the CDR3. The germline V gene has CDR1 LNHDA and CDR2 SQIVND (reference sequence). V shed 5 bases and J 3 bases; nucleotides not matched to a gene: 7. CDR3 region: CASSEGTGANNQPQHF. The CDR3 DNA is TGTGCCAGTAGTGAGGGGACAGGGGCGAACAATCAGCCCCAGCATTTT.

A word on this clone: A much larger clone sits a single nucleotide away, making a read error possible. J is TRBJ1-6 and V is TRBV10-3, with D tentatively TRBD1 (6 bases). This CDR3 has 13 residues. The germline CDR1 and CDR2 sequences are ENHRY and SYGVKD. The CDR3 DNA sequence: TGTGCCGTCAGTGTGGGGGCTAATTCACCCCTCCACTTT. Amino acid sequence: CAVSVGANSPLHF.

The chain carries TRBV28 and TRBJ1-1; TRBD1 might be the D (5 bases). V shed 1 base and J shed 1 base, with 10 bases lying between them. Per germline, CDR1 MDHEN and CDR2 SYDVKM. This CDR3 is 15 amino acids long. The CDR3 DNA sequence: TGTGCCAGCAGTTTATTTAAGGGGAAGAACACTGAAGCTTTCTTT. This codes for CASSLFKGKNTEAFF.

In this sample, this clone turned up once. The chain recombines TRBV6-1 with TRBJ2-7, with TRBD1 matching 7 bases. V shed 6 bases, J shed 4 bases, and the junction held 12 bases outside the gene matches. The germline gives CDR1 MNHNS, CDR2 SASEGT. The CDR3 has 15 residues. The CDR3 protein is CASRDVGGQVYEQYF. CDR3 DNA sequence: TGTGCCAGCAGGGACGTAGGAGGACAGGTATACGAGCAGTACTTC.

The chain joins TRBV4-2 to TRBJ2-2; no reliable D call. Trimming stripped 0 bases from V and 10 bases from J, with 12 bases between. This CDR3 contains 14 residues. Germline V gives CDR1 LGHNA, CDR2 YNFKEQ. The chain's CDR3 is CASSQDAVPAELFF. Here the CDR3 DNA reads TGTGCCAGCAGCCAAGACGCGGTGCCCGCGGAGCTGTTTTTT.

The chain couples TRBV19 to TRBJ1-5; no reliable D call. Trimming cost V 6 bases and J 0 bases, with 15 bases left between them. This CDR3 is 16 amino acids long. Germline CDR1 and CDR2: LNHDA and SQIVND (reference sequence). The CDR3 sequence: CASSPGRLYSNQPQHF. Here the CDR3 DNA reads TGTGCCAGTAGCCCCGGCAGGCTTTATAGCAATCAGCCCCAGCATTTT.

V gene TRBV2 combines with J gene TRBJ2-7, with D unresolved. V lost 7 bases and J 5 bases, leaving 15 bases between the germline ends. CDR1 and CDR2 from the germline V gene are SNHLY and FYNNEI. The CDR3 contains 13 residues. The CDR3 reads CASTSVAIDEQYF. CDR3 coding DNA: TGTGCCAGCACTTCCGTGGCAATCGACGAGCAGTACTTC.

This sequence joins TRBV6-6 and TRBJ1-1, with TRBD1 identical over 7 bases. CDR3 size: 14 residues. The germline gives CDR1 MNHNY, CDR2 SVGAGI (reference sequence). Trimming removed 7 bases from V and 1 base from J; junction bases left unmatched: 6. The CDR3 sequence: CASTLRGRNTEAFF. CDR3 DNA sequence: TGTGCCAGCACCCTAAGGGGGCGGAACACTGAAGCTTTCTTT.

The CDR3 DNA follows: TGCGCCAGCAGCTTGGGGGGAGGGGCAGAGACCCAGTACTTC. Protein: CASSLGGGAETQYF. This rearrangement joins TRBV5-1 to TRBJ2-5; 7 bases map to TRBD2. J gave up 4 bases and V 0 bases, and 3 bases lay outside the gene matches. This CDR3 region has 14 residues. The V gene's germline CDR1 is SGHRS and CDR2 YFSETQ.

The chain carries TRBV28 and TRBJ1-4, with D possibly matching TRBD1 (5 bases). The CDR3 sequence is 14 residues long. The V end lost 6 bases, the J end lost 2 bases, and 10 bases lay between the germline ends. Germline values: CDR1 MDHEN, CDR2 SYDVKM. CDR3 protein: CASRPGYTNEKLFF. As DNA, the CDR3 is TGTGCCAGCAGGCCAGGGTACACTAATGAAAAACTGTTTTTT.

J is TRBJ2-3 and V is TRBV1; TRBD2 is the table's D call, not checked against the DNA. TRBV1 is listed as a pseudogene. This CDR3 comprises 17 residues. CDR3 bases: TGCACCAGCAGCCAAGATATCGGGGAAGTGGGAACAGATACGCAGTATTTT. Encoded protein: CTSSQDIGEVGTDTQYF.

CDR3 nucleotide sequence: TGTGCCAGCAGCCCCAGGGGAGGGAGCTACAATGAGCAGTTCTTC. Translated, it gives CASSPRGGSYNEQFF. The chain couples TRBV5-5 to TRBJ2-1; the D gene is possibly TRBD2 (7 bases). In germline, CDR1 is SGHKS, CDR2 YYEKEE (reference sequence). The CDR3 is made up of 15 amino acids. The germline V and J ends were trimmed by 4 bases and 3 bases, with 14 bases remaining between them.